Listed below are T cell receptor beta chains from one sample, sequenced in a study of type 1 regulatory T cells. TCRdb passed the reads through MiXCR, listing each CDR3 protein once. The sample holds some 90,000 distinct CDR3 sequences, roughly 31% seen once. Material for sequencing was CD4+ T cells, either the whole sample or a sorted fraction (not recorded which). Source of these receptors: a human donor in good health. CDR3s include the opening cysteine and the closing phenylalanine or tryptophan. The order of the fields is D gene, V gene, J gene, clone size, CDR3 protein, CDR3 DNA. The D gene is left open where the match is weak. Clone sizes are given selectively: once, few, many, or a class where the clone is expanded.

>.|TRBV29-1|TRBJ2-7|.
CSVEGVIGSQYF
TGCAGCGTTGAAGGGGTTATAGGCAGCCAGTACTTC
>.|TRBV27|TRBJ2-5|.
CASRHPLGETQYF
TGTGCCAGCAGACACCCCCTAGGGGAGACCCAGTACTTC
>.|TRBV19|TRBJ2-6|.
CASRDDNSGANVLTF
TGTGCCAGTAGGGACGACAACTCTGGGGCCAACGTCCTGACTTTC
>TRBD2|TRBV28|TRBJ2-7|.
CASSLGWFQRGTYEQYF
TGTGCCAGCAGTTTGGGATGGTTCCAGCGGGGAACCTACGAGCAGTACTTC
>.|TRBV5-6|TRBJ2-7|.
CASSLVLPGWEQYF
TGTGCCAGCAGCTTGGTTCTGCCTGGGTGGGAGCAGTACTTC
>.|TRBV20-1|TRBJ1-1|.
CSARDGTINTEAFF
TGCAGTGCTAGAGATGGGACAATTAACACTGAAGCTTTCTTT
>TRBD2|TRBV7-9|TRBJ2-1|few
CASIRAGATYNEQFF
TGTGCCAGCATACGAGCGGGAGCAACCTACAATGAGCAGTTCTTC
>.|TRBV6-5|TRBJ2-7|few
CASSNLDTSYEQYF
TGTGCCAGCAGTAACCTGGACACCTCCTACGAGCAGTACTTC
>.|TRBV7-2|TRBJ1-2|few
CASSLQLQNGYTF
TGTGCCAGCAGCTTACAGTTGCAGAATGGCTACACCTTC
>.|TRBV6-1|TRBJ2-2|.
CASTHQRSRGRTGELFF
TGTGCCAGCACCCACCAGAGGTCACGGGGCAGGACCGGGGAGCTGTTTTTT
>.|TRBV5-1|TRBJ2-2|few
CASSTSGTVNTGELFF
TGCGCCAGCAGCACATCCGGGACGGTGAACACCGGGGAGCTGTTTTTT
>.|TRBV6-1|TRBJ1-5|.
CASPRGARQPQHF
TGTGCCAGCCCTCGGGGGGCCCGTCAGCCCCAGCATTTT
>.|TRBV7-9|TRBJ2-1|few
CASSLATSSYNEQFF
TGTGCCAGCAGCTTAGCGACCAGCTCCTACAATGAGCAGTTCTTC
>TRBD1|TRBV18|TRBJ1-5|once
CASSPTQGFNQPQHF
TGTGCCAGCTCTCCTACACAGGGGTTCAATCAGCCCCAGCATTTT
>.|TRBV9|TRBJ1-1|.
CASSVGTGFVNTEAFF
TGTGCCAGCAGCGTAGGTACAGGGTTCGTGAACACTGAAGCTTTCTTT
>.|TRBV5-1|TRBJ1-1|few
CASSLRENTEAFF
TGCGCCAGCAGCTTGAGAGAGAACACTGAAGCTTTCTTT
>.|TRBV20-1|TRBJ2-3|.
CSARSRTDTQYF
TGCAGTGCTAGAAGTCGGACAGATACGCAGTATTTT
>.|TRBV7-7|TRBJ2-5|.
CASSLGVGETQYF
TGTGCCAGCAGCCTCGGGGTGGGAGAGACCCAGTACTTC
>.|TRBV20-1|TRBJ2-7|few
CSASLGYEQYF
TGCAGTGCTAGCCTAGGATACGAGCAGTACTTC
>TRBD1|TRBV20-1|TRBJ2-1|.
CSARLVTGGIYNEQFF
TGCAGTGCTAGGTTGGTGACAGGGGGCATTTACAATGAGCAGTTCTTC
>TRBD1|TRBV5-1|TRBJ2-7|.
CASSLEQGVQYF
TGCGCCAGCAGCTTGGAACAGGGGGTGCAGTACTTC
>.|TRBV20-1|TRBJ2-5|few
CSARAPGRMETQYF
TGCAGTGCTAGAGCTCCAGGGCGTATGGAGACCCAGTACTTC
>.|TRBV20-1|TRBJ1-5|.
CSARDSNQPQHF
TGCAGTGCTAGGGATAGCAATCAGCCCCAGCATTTT
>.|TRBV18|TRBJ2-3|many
CASSPDTQYF
TGTGCCAGCTCACCAGATACGCAGTATTTT
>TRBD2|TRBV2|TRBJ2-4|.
CASLTSEMNVAKNIQYF
TGTGCCAGCCTGACTAGCGAGATGAACGTAGCCAAAAACATTCAGTACTTC
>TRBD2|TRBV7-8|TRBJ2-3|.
CASSSKAGVSTDTQYF
TGTGCCAGCAGCTCGAAGGCGGGAGTGAGCACAGATACGCAGTATTTT
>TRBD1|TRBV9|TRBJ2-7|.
CASARWDRSHEQYF
TGTGCCAGCGCACGGTGGGACAGGAGTCACGAGCAGTACTTC
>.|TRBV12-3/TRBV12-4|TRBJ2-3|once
CATALLQTDTQYF
TGTGCCACAGCGTTACTGCAGACAGATACGCAGTATTTT
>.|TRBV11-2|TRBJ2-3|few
CASSTLDPLVDTQYF
TGTGCCAGCAGCACCTTGGACCCTCTAGTAGATACGCAGTATTTT
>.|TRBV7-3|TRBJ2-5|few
CASSGQGEETQYF
TGTGCCAGCAGCGGCCAGGGTGAAGAGACCCAGTACTTC
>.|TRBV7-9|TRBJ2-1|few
CASSLGEQVYNEQFF
TGTGCCAGCAGCTTAGGTGAACAGGTCTACAATGAGCAGTTCTTC
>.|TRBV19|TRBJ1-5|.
CASGTSQPQPQHF
TGTGCCAGTGGTACGAGCCAGCCTCAGCCCCAGCATTTT
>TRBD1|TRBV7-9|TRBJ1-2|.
CASSLALRGQDGYTF
TGTGCCAGCAGCTTGGCTCTCAGGGGGCAAGATGGCTACACCTTC
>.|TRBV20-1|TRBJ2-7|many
CSARNGRGEQYF
TGCAGTGCTAGAAACGGCAGGGGAGAGCAGTACTTC
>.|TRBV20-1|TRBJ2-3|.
CSAASRGEVQDTQYF
TGCAGTGCCGCCTCGAGGGGTGAAGTTCAAGATACGCAGTATTTT
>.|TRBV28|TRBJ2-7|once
CASSLVWRSQLRGQYF
TGTGCCAGCAGTTTAGTTTGGCGGTCCCAATTGAGGGGGCAGTACTTC
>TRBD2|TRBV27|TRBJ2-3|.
CASSLSPSGYTDTQYF
TGTGCCAGCAGTTTATCTCCTAGCGGGTACACAGATACGCAGTATTTT
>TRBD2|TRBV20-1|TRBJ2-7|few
CSAQGLVRPSYEQYF
TGCAGTGCTCAGGGACTAGTAAGGCCTTCCTACGAGCAGTACTTC
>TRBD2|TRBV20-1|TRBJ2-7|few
CSAILAGGPYEQYF
TGCAGTGCAATACTAGCGGGAGGGCCCTACGAGCAGTACTTC
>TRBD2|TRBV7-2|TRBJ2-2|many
CASSLTSGNTGELFF
TGTGCCAGCAGCTTGACTAGCGGGAACACCGGGGAGCTGTTTTTT
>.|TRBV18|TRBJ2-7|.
CASSPTPMEQYF
TGTGCCAGCTCACCAACGCCGATGGAGCAGTACTTC
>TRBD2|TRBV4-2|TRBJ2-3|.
CASSLSGGGTDMQYF
TGTGCCAGCAGTCTTAGCGGGGGGGGCACAGATATGCAGTATTTT
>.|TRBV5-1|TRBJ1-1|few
CASSLVGGAAEAFF
TGCGCCAGCAGCTTGGTTGGAGGGGCAGCAGAAGCTTTCTTT
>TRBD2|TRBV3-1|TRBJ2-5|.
CASTLRGLAGGQETQYF
TGTGCCAGCACCCTCCGTGGACTAGCGGGAGGACAAGAGACCCAGTACTTC
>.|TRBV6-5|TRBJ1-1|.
CASSYSILTEAFF
TGTGCCAGCAGTTACTCGATTTTAACTGAAGCTTTCTTT
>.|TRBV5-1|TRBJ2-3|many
CASSLAGHNTDTQYF
TGCGCCAGCAGCTTGGCGGGACACAACACAGATACGCAGTATTTT
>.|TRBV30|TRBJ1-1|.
CAWSEIIGTEAFF
TGTGCCTGGAGTGAGATCATCGGCACTGAAGCTTTCTTT
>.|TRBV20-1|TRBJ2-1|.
CSATDPRRDNEQFF
TGCAGTGCTACCGACCCACGACGGGACAATGAGCAGTTCTTC
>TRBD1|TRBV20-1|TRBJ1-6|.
CSARAWGQQNRPLHF
TGCAGTGCTAGAGCCTGGGGACAGCAAAACCGGCCCCTCCACTTT
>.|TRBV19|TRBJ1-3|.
CASRRGTSNSGNTIYF
TGTGCCAGTAGGCGAGGGACATCCAACTCTGGAAACACCATATATTTT
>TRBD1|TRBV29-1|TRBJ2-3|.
CSVEGDRGATDTQYF
TGCAGCGTTGAAGGGGACAGGGGGGCGACAGATACGCAGTATTTT
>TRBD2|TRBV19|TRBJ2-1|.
CASSKTSGRTHEQFF
TGTGCCAGTAGTAAGACTAGCGGGAGGACCCATGAGCAGTTCTTC